The 30 T cell receptor beta chains given below trace back to one sample, sequenced in a study of blood T cell repertoires in COVID-19. The protocol was immunoSEQ multiplex PCR, while the TCRdb copy is restricted to in-frame clones and leaves out a portion. The table shows approximately 200,000 clones, with about nine tenths occurring only once. Sample: PBMCs or T cells enriched from blood (not recorded which). The source of these receptors is a woman aged 25 to 39 who had recovered from COVID-19.

The chain links TRBV7-2 to TRBJ1-5; D is unresolved. Trimming removed 5 bases at V and 7 bases at J, with 15 bases between. The CDR3 spans 14 residues. CDR1 and CDR2 (germline): SGHTA, FQGNSA. CDR3 in amino acids: CASSGLISGQPQHF. CDR3 nucleotides: TGTGCCAGCAGCGGACTAATTTCGGGGCAGCCCCAGCATTTT.

J is TRBJ1-2 and V is TRBV11-2; D call uncertain. The CDR3 spans 13 residues. Trimming shortened V by 2 bases and J by 8 bases, and 12 bases separated the two germline ends. Looked up from germline, CDR1 is SGHAT and CDR2 is FQNNGV. The CDR3 bases are TGTGCCAGCAGCTTACCAGTTCCGGGAGGCTACACCTTC. Translated: CASSLPVPGGYTF.

This rearrangement joins TRBV11-2 to TRBJ2-4; 7 nucleotides agree with TRBD1. The germline V gene has CDR1 SGHAT and CDR2 FQNNGV. The CDR3 has 17 amino acids. J was trimmed by 0 bases and V by 1 base; bases with no gene match: 6. The CDR3 sequence is CASSLGRQGLAKNIQYF. CDR3 nucleotides: TGTGCCAGCAGCTTAGGTCGACAGGGCCTAGCCAAAAACATTCAGTACTTC.

The rearrangement links TRBV4-3 to TRBJ1-5; D is possibly TRBD1 (6 bases). Looked up from germline, CDR1 is LGHNA and CDR2 is YSLEER. This CDR3 contains 15 residues. Trimming stripped 0 bases from V and 2 bases from J, with 8 bases between. CDR3 in DNA: TGCGCCAGCAGCCAAGAAGGGGGGGGCAATCAGCCCCAGCATTTT. This translates into CASSQEGGGNQPQHF.

The rearrangement joins TRBV19 to TRBJ1-1; 7 positions agree with TRBD1. Germline lookup yields CDR1 LNHDA and CDR2 SQIVND (reference sequence). V shed 4 bases and J 1 base; nucleotides not matched to a gene: 6. The CDR3 is 15 amino acids. Here the CDR3 reads CASSTRGQPNTEAFF. In DNA, the CDR3 is TGTGCCAGTAGTACTAGGGGACAGCCGAACACTGAAGCTTTCTTT.

As DNA, the CDR3 is TGTGCCAGCAGCTTGTTCCCACCCGGGACAGATGGCTATGGCTACACCTTC. It translates to CASSLFPPGTDGYGYTF. The chain joins TRBV5-5 to TRBJ1-2; 7 bases agree with TRBD1. CDR3 length: 17 amino acids. Germline V gene data show CDR1 as SGHKS and CDR2 as YYEKEE (reference sequence). V was pared by 1 base and J by 4 bases, with 13 bases of the junction left unmatched.

The genes are TRBV5-5 and TRBJ2-3, with a possible D match to TRBD2 (6 bases). V was cut by 6 bases and J by 2 bases, with 13 bases left in between. The CDR3 runs 14 residues. Germline loops: CDR1 SGHKS, CDR2 YYEKEE (reference sequence). DNA of the CDR3: TGTGCCAGCACCCCGACGGGGGACACAGATACGCAGTATTTT. It yields the protein CASTPTGDTDTQYF.

The rearrangement links TRBV18 to TRBJ2-5; a possible D gene is TRBD2 (5 bases). This CDR3 region has 13 residues. The V end lost 2 bases, the J end lost 4 bases, and 8 bases lay between the germline ends. Germline CDR1 KGHSH, CDR2 LQKENI. CDR3 residues: CASSPNSGETQYF. CDR3 bases: TGTGCCAGCTCACCAAACAGCGGAGAGACCCAGTACTTC.

The rearrangement links TRBV5-1 to TRBJ1-2, with TRBD1 identical over 7 bases. The CDR3 sequence is 17 residues long. The V gene's germline CDR1 is SGHRS and CDR2 YFSETQ. V dropped 3 bases and J dropped 0; count of bases not matched to a gene: 11. CDR3 residues: CASSSTTGTATNYGYTF. The CDR3 DNA is TGCGCCAGCAGCTCGACAACCGGGACAGCTACTAACTATGGCTACACCTTC.

The genes are TRBV19 and TRBJ1-1; a weak D match, TRBD1 (6 bases). Trimming shortened V by 6 bases and J by 6 bases, and 11 bases separated the two germline ends. This CDR3 contains 12 residues. CDR1 and CDR2 from the germline V gene are LNHDA and SQIVND (reference sequence). CDR3: CASRIQGSEAFF. Here the CDR3 DNA reads TGTGCCAGTAGGATACAGGGTTCTGAAGCTTTCTTT. Complete variable domain (other parts from reference TRBV19 and TRBJ1-1): DGGITQSPKYLFRKEGQNVTLSCEQNLNHDAMYWYRQDPGQGLRLIYYSQIVNDFQKGDIAEGYSVSREKKESFPLTVTSAQKNPTAFYLCASRIQGSEAFFGQGTRLTVV.

This clone has just a few counts. Other DNA sequences in the sample encode the same CDR3. The genes are TRBV4-3 and TRBJ1-2; 9 positions match TRBD1. Germline CDR1 and CDR2: LGHNA and YSLEER. The CDR3 spans 15 residues. J gave up 4 bases and V 1 base, and 4 bases lay outside the gene matches. The CDR3 protein is CASSQGQGGIYGYTF. The CDR3 bases are TGCGCCAGCAGCCAAGGACAGGGGGGGATCTATGGCTACACCTTC.

The chain's CDR3 is CATSTSGTSYNEQFF. CDR3 nucleotides: TGTGCCACTTCGACTAGCGGGACTTCCTACAATGAGCAGTTCTTC. The chain joins TRBV19 to TRBJ2-1; TRBD2 aligns across 11 bases. This CDR3 spans 15 amino acids. Germline values: CDR1 LNHDA, CDR2 SQIVND (reference sequence). Trimming at V came to 10 bases and at J to 1 base, leaving 6 bases not matched to a gene.

The chain combines TRBV28 with TRBJ1-4; 8 bases are a match to TRBD1. Per germline, CDR1 MDHEN and CDR2 SYDVKM. V lost 6 bases to trimming and J lost 8 bases; unmatched junction nucleotides: 8. This CDR3 contains 14 residues. The CDR3 DNA follows: TGTGCCAGCAGGCCGACAGGGGTAGGAGAAAAACTGTTTTTT. As protein: CASRPTGVGEKLFF.

The J gene is TRBJ1-1, the V gene TRBV2; D perhaps matches TRBD1 (5 bases). Trimming removed 3 bases at V and 4 bases at J, with 12 bases between. The germline V gene encodes CDR1 SNHLY and CDR2 FYNNEI. The CDR3 runs to 14 residues. As DNA, the CDR3 is TGTGCCAGCAGTGACCCGACAGCGATCACTGAAGCTTTCTTT. Protein sequence: CASSDPTAITEAFF.

This chain connects TRBV6-2 or TRBV6-3 to TRBJ2-5; D is unclear. Germline CDR1 and CDR2: MNHEY and SVGEGT. CDR3 size: 13 residues. V was cut by 5 bases and J by 9 bases, with 16 bases left in between. The CDR3, as DNA: TGTGCCAGCAGTCCCACTACCCCCCCGGCCCAGTACTTC. Its protein product is CASSPTTPPAQYF.

In DNA, the CDR3 is TGTGCCAGCAGTGATATAGTTTGGGCGGAGACCCAGTACTTC. Its translation: CASSDIVWAETQYF. This rearrangement joins TRBV2 to TRBJ2-5; no clear D. Germline CDR1 reads SNHLY; CDR2 reads FYNNEI. CDR3 length: 14 amino acids. V was shortened by 3 bases and J by 5 bases, with 13 bases between the two germline ends.

The V and J genes are TRBV19 and TRBJ2-1; D may be TRBD1 (6 bases). Germline lookup yields CDR1 LNHDA and CDR2 SQIVND (reference sequence). V gave up 5 bases and J gave up 4 bases, with 18 bases separating them. This CDR3 comprises 16 residues. CDR3 in DNA: TGTGCCAGTAGTCCCAACGGCAGGGGTCCGTACAATGAGCAGTTCTTC. Amino acids: CASSPNGRGPYNEQFF.

This rearrangement joins TRBV2 to TRBJ1-3, with D perhaps TRBD1 (5 bases). Trimming took off 6 bases at V and 0 bases at J, with 12 bases between the two ends. The CDR3 has 15 amino acids. Germline loops: CDR1 SNHLY, CDR2 FYNNEI. The CDR3 sequence is CASRVGLSSGNTIYF. CDR3 nucleotides: TGTGCCAGCAGAGTGGGACTGAGCTCTGGAAACACCATATATTTT.

This clone showed up just a few times. The V call is TRBV2, the J call TRBJ2-1; maybe TRBD1 (6 bases). Per the germline V gene, CDR1 is SNHLY and CDR2 is FYNNEI. Trimming removed 0 bases at V and 7 bases at J, with 13 bases between. The CDR3 consists of 15 residues. The CDR3 reads CASSEALVDRNEQFF. In nucleotides, the CDR3 is TGTGCCAGCAGTGAAGCGTTAGTCGACAGGAATGAGCAGTTCTTC.

This rearrangement joins TRBV4-3 to TRBJ2-2, with 9 bases lining up with TRBD2. The CDR3 covers 16 residues. V lost 1 base to trimming and J lost 4 bases; unmatched junction nucleotides: 4. Germline V gene data show CDR1 as LGHNA and CDR2 as YSLEER. The CDR3 sequence: CASSQGTSEVTGELFF. The CDR3 coding sequence is TGCGCCAGCAGCCAAGGGACTAGCGAGGTCACCGGGGAGCTGTTTTTT.

The chain recombines TRBV7-9 with TRBJ1-4; D is unclear. Germline loops: CDR1 SEHNR, CDR2 FQNEAQ (reference sequence). The CDR3 spans 16 residues. The V end was cut by 1 base, the J end by 3 bases, with 12 bases between. The CDR3 nucleotides are TGTGCCAGCAGCTTAGGGATGGGCTTTGCTAATGAAAAACTGTTTTTT. Translated: CASSLGMGFANEKLFF.

The V gene is TRBV7-8, the J gene TRBJ2-5, with TRBD2 matching over 8 bases. This CDR3 region has 15 residues. V dropped 1 base and J dropped 3; count of bases not matched to a gene: 4. Germline V gives CDR1 SGHVS, CDR2 FQNEAQ. The CDR3 bases are TGTGCCAGCAGCTTAGTCGGGGGGGCTAAAGAGACCCAGTACTTC. Residues: CASSLVGGAKETQYF.

The V call is TRBV7-8, the J call TRBJ1-2; 9 bases line up with TRBD1. Germline CDR1 SGHVS, CDR2 FQNEAQ. This CDR3 has 16 residues. V lost 1 base to trimming and J lost 3 bases; unmatched junction nucleotides: 6. CDR3 coding DNA: TGTGCCAGCAGCTTAGGAAAATGGACAGGGGACTATGGCTACACCTTC. The encoded protein is CASSLGKWTGDYGYTF.

This clone came up once. The chain recombines TRBV30 with TRBJ1-1, with TRBD1 matching 9 bases. With V trimmed by 2 bases and J by 5 bases, 6 bases remained unmatched. Germline CDR1 GTSNPN, CDR2 SVGIG (reference sequence). This CDR3 is built from 14 residues. CDR3 amino acids: CAWSRGTGTTEAFF. The DNA for the CDR3 is TGTGCCTGGAGTCGCGGGACAGGGACAACTGAAGCTTTCTTT.

The CDR3 is CASRDRDSQYNEQFF. The CDR3 nucleotides read TGTGCCAGCCGAGACCGGGACAGTCAATACAATGAGCAGTTCTTC. V usage is TRBV3-1 (or the pseudogene TRBV3-2) and J usage is TRBJ2-1, with 7 bases that match TRBD1. Looked up from germline, CDR1 is LGHDT and CDR2 is YNNKEL (reference sequence). The CDR3 runs to 15 residues. The V and J ends lost 8 bases and 4 bases, in that order; junction bases with no gene match: 11.

The chain has TRBV6-1 and TRBJ2-5, with 7 bases identical to TRBD2. V was clipped by 0 bases and J by 5 bases; unmatched bases: 9. Germline CDR1 is MNHNS and CDR2 is SASEGT. CDR3 size: 16 residues. The CDR3 DNA is TGTGCCAGCAGTGAAGCGCTGGGCGGGAGCGGTGAGACCCAGTACTTC. It is translated as CASSEALGGSGETQYF.

The J gene is TRBJ2-1, the V gene TRBV5-4, with 10 bases identical to TRBD2. V shed 4 bases and J 4 bases; nucleotides not matched to a gene: 5. Germline assignment: CDR1 SGHNT and CDR2 YYREEE (reference sequence). The CDR3 is 15 amino acids. The CDR3 protein is CASSQGLAAYNEQFF. The CDR3 DNA is TGTGCCAGCAGCCAAGGACTAGCGGCTTACAATGAGCAGTTCTTC.

This sequence joins TRBV12-3 or TRBV12-4 and TRBJ1-1; D might be TRBD1 (6 bases). V was shortened by 6 bases and J by 7 bases, with 12 bases between the two germline ends. The CDR3 is 12 residues long. The CDR3 loop is CASSQMTGEAFF. In nucleotides, the CDR3 is TGTGCCAGCAGCCAAATGACAGGTGAAGCTTTCTTT.

The V gene is TRBV30, the J gene TRBJ1-4; a possible D gene is TRBD1 (6 bases). Germline CDR1 reads GTSNPN; CDR2 reads SVGIG (reference sequence). V lost 2 bases and J 8 bases, leaving 12 bases between the germline ends. The CDR3 extends over 13 amino acids. CDR3 DNA sequence: TGTGCCTGGAGTCAGGGGTATGGCGAAAAACTGTTTTTT. It is translated as CAWSQGYGEKLFF.

V usage is TRBV3-1 (or the pseudogene TRBV3-2) and J usage is TRBJ2-3, with 11 bases matching TRBD2. V lost 3 bases, J lost 2 bases, and 4 bases stayed unmatched. CDR3 length equals 16 residues. From germline, CDR1 is LGHDT and CDR2 YNNKEL (reference sequence). The CDR3: CASSQRLAGTTDTQYF. CDR3 DNA sequence: TGTGCCAGCAGCCAGCGACTAGCGGGAACCACAGATACGCAGTATTTT.